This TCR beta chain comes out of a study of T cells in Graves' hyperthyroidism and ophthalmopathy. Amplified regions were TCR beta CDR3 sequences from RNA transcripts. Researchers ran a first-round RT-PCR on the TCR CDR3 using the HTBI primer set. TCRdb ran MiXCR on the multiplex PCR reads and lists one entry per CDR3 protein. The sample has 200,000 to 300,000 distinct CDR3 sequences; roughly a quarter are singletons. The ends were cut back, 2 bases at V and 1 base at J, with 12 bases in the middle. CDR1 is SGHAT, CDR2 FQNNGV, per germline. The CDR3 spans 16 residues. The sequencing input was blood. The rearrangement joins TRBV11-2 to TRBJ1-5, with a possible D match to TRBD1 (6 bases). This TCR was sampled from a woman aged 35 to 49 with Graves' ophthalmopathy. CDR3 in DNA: TGTGCCAGCAGCTTACTCGAGGGGGGGAGCAATCAGCCCCAGCATTTT. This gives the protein CASSLLEGGSNQPQHF.